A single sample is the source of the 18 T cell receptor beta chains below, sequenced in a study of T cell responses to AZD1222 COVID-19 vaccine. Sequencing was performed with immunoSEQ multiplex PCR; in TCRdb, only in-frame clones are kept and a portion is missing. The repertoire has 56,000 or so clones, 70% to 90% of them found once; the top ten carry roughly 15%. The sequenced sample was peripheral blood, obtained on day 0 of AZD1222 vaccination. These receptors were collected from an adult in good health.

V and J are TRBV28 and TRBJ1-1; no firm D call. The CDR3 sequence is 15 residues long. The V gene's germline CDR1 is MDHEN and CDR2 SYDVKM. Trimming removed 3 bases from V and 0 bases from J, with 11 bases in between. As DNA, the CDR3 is TGTGCCAGCAGTTTGATTCCGGAAATGAACACTGAAGCTTTCTTT. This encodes CASSLIPEMNTEAFF. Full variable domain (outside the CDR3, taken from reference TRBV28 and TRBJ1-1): DVKVTQSSRYLVKRTGEKVFLECVQDMDHENMFWYRQDPGLGLRLIYFSYDVKMKEKGDIPEGYSVSREKKERFSLILESASTNQTSMYLCASSLIPEMNTEAFFGQGTRLTVV.

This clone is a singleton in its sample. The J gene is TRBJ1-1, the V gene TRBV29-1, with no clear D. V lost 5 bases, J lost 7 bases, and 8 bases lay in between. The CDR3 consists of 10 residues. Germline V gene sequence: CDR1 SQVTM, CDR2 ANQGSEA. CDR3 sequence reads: CSVTRDEAFF. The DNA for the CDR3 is TGCAGCGTTACCAGAGATGAAGCTTTCTTT.

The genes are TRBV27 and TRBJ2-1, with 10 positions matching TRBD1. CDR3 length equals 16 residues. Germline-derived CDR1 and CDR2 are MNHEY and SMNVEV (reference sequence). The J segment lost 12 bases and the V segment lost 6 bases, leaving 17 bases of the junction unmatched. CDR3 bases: TGTGCCAGCAGACAAGACAGGGGGCTACCAAAGGATCCGCAGTTCTTC. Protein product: CASRQDRGLPKDPQFF.

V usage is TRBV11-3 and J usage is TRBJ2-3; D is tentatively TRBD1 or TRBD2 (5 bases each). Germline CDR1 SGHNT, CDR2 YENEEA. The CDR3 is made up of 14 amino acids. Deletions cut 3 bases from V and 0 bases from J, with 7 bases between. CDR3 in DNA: TGTGCCAGCAGCTTGGGACCGAGCACAGATACGCAGTATTTT. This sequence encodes CASSLGPSTDTQYF.

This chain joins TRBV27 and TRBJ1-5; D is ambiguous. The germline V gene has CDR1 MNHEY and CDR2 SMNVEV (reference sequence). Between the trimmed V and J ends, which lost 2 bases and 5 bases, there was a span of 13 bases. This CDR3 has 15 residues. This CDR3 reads CASSLKGTPHQPQHF. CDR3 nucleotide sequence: TGTGCCAGCAGTTTAAAGGGCACTCCCCATCAGCCCCAGCATTTT.

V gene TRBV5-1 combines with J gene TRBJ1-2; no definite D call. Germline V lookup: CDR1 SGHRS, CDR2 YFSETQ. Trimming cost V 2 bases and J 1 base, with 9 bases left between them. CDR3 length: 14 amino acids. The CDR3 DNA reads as TGCGCCAGCAGCTTCGACACGTATAACTATGGCTACACCTTC. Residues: CASSFDTYNYGYTF.

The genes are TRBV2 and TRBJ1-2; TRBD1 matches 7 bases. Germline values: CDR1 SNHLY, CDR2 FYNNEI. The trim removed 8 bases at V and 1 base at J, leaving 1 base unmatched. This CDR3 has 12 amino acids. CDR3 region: CASGDSNYGYTF. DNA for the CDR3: TGTGCCAGCGGGGACAGTAACTATGGCTACACCTTC.

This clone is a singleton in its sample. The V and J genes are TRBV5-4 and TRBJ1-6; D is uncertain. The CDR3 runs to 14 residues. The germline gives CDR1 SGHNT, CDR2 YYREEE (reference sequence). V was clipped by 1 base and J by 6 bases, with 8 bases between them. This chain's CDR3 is CASSLRRLNSPLHF. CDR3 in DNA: TGTGCCAGCAGCTTGAGACGCCTTAATTCACCCCTCCACTTT.

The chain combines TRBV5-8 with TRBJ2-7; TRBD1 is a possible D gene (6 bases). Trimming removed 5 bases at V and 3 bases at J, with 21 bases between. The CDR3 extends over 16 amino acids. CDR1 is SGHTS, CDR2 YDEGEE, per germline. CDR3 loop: CASRPPLGQGNYEQYF. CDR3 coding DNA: TGTGCCAGCAGACCCCCCCTGGGGCAGGGGAACTACGAGCAGTACTTC.

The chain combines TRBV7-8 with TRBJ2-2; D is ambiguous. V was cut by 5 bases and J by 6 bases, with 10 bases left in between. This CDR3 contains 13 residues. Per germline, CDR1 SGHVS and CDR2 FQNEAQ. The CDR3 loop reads CASSPRVSGELFF. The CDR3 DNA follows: TGTGCCAGCAGCCCCCGGGTTTCCGGGGAGCTGTTTTTT.

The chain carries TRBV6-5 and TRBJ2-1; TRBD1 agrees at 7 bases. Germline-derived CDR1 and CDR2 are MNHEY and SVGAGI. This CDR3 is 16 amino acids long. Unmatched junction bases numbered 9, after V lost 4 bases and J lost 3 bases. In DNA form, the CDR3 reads TGTGCCAGCAGTTCGGCGACCGGGACAGACTACAATGAGCAGTTCTTC. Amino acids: CASSSATGTDYNEQFF.

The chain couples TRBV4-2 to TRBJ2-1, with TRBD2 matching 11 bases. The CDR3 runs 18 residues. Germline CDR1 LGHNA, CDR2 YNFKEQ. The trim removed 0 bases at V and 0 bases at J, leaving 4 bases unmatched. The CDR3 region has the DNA TGTGCCAGCAGCCAAGATGATAGCGGGGGGGTCTCCTACAATGAGCAGTTCTTC. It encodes CASSQDDSGGVSYNEQFF.

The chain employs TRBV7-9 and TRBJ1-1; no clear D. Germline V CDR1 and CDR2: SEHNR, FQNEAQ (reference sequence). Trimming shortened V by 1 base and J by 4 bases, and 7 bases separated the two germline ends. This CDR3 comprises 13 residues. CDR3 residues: CASSLEEGTEAFF. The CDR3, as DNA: TGTGCCAGCAGCTTAGAGGAAGGCACTGAAGCTTTCTTT.

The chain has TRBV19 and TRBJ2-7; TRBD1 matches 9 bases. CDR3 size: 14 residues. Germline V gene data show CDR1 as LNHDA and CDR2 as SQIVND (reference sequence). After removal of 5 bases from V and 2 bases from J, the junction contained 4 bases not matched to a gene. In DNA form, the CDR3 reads TGTGCCAGTAGTTCCGGGACAGGGCCCTACGAGCAGTACTTC. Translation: CASSSGTGPYEQYF.

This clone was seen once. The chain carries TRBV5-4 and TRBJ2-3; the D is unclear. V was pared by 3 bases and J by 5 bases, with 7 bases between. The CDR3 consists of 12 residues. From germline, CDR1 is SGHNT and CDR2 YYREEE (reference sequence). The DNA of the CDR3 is TGTGCCAGCAGCTCCCGGTTAGATACGCAGTATTTT. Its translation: CASSSRLDTQYF. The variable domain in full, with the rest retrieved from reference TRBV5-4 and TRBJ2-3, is ETGVTQSPTHLIKTRGQQVTLRCSSQSGHNTVSWYQQALGQGPQFIFQYYREEENGRGNFPPRFSGLQFPNYSSELNVNALELDDSALYLCASSSRLDTQYFGPGTRLTVL.

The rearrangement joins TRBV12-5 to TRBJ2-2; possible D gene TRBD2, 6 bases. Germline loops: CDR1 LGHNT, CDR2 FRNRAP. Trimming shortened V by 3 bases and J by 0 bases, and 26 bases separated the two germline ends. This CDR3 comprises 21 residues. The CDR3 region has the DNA TGTGCTAGTGGTTTAAGTCGGGGGATTGGGGGACCTAAAGCGAACACCGGGGAGCTGTTTTTT. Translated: CASGLSRGIGGPKANTGELFF.

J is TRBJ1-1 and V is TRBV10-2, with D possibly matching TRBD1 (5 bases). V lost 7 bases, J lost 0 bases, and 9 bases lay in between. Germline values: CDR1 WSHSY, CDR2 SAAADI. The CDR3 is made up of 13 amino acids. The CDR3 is CASTPGMNTEAFF. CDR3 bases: TGCGCCAGCACCCCAGGGATGAACACTGAAGCTTTCTTT.

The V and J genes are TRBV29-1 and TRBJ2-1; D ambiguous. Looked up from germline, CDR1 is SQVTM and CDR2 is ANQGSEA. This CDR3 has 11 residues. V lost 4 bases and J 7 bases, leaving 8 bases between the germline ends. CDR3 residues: CSVAGANEQFF. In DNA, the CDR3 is TGCAGCGTTGCCGGTGCGAATGAGCAGTTCTTC.